Detailed here is one T cell receptor (beta chain). Antigen: not known. The DNA input per sorted-subset replicate PCR was about 180 ng, corresponding to some 30,000 T cell genomes. The assay was immunoSEQ multiplex PCR, and TCRdb's table has in-frame clones only and misses some. The table lists under 1,900,000 clones, approximately 98.5% of them singletons. The data were taken from a study of shared clonotypes between healthy human individuals. Study-wide results and caveats: The study found lower generation probabilities in non-shared clonotypes than in those shared by all four donors.

Trimming pared 3 bases from V and 3 bases from J, leaving 9 bases between. This CDR3 comprises 14 residues. Germline CDR1 is MDHEN and CDR2 is SYDVKM. The receptor comes from a man between 25 and 39 years old in good health. The V and J genes are TRBV28 and TRBJ1-5; D remains unclear. Sequenced sample: naive CD4+ T cells sorted from blood. Subset noted: CD45RA+ positively selected. The CDR3 here is CASSFPQDNQPQHF. Here the CDR3 DNA reads TGTGCCAGCAGTTTTCCCCAGGACAATCAGCCCCAGCATTTT.